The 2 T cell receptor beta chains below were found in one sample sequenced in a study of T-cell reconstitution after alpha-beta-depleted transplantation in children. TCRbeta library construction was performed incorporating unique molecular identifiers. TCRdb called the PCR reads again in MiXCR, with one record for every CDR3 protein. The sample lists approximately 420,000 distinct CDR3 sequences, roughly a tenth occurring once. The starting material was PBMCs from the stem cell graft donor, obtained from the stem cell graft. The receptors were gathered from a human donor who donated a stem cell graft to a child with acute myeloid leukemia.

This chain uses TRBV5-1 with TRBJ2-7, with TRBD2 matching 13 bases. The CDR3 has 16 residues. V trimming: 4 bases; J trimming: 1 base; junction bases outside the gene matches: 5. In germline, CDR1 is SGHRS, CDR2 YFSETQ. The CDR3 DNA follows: TGCGCCAGCAGCGTCGGGACTAGCGGGGAGTCCTACGAGCAGTACTTC. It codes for CASSVGTSGESYEQYF.

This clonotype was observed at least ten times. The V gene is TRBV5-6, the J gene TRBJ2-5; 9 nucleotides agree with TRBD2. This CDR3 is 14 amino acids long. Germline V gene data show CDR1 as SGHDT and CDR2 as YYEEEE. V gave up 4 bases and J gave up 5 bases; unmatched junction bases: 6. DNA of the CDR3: TGTGCCAGCAGCATGATAGCGGGGGCGGAGACCCAGTACTTC. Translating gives CASSMIAGAETQYF.